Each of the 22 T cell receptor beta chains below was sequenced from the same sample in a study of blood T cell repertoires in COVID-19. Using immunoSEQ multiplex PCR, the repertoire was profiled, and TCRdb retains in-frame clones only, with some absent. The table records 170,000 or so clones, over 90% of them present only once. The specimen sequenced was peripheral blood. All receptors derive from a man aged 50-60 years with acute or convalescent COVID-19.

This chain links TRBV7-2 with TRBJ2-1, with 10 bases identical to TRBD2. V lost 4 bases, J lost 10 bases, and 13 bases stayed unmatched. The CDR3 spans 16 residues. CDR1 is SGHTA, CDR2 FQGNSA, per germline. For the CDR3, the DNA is TGTGCCAGCAGCTCCCATCTAGCGGGAGTTTCGTCCGAGCAGTTCTTC. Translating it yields CASSSHLAGVSSEQFF.

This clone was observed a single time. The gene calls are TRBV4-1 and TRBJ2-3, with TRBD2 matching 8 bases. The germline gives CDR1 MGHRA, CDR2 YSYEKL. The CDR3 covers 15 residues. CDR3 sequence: CPPRDGGVGTDTQYF. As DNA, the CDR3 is TGCCCCCCCCGCGACGGGGGGGTAGGCACAGATACGCAGTATTTT.

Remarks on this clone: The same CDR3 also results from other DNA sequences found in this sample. CDR3: CASSPDRGRTEAFF. In DNA, the CDR3 is TGTGCCAGCAGTCCCGACAGGGGACGGACTGAAGCTTTCTTT. The gene calls are TRBV6-5 and TRBJ1-1; TRBD1 aligns across 8 bases. Germline assignment: CDR1 MNHEY and CDR2 SVGAGI. This CDR3 contains 14 residues. V was pared by 5 bases and J by 5 bases, with 7 bases of the junction left unmatched.

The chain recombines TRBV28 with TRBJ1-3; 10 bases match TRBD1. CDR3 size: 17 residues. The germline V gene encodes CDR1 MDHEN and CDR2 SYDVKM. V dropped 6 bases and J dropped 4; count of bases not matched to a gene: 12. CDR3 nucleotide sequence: TGTGCCAGCAGATTCCTTCGAGACAGGGGGCGCGGAAACACCATATATTTT. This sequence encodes CASRFLRDRGRGNTIYF. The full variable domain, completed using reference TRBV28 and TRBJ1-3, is DVKVTQSSRYLVKRTGEKVFLECVQDMDHENMFWYRQDPGLGLRLIYFSYDVKMKEKGDIPEGYSVSREKKERFSLILESASTNQTSMYLCASRFLRDRGRGNTIYFGEGSWLTVV.

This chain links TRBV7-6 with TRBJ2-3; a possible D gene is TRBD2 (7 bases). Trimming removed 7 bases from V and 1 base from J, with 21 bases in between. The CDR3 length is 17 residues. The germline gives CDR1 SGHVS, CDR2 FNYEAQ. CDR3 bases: TGTGCCAGCACCGTCCTTTCGGGGGGCTCGGGCACAGATACGCAGTATTTT. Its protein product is CASTVLSGGSGTDTQYF.

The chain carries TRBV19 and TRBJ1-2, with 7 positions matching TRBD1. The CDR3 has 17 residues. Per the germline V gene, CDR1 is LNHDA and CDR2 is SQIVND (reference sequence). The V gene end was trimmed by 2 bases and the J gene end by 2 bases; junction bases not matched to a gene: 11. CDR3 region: CASSIPGQNPANYGYTF. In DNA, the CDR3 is TGTGCCAGTAGTATACCGGGACAGAATCCCGCCAACTATGGCTACACCTTC.

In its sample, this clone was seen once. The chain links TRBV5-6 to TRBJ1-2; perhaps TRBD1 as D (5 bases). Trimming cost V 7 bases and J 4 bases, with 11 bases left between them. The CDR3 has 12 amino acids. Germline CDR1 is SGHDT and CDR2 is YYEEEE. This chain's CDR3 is CASSTTGYGYTF. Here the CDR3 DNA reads TGTGCCAGCTCCACCACAGGCTATGGCTACACCTTC.

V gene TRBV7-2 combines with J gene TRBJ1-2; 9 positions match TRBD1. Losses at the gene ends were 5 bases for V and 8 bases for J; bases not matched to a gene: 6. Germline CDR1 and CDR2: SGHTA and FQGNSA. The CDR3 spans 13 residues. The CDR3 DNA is TGTGCCAGCAGCCCCCGGGACAGGGTCGGCTACACCTTC. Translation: CASSPRDRVGYTF.

CDR3 loop: CSVEVVLGGQTEAFF. DNA for the CDR3: TGCAGCGTTGAGGTTGTATTAGGGGGCCAGACTGAAGCTTTCTTT. The genes are TRBV29-1 and TRBJ1-1, with 7 bases identical to TRBD1. Per the germline V gene, CDR1 is SQVTM and CDR2 is ANQGSEA. The CDR3 is 15 amino acids. V was pared by 3 bases and J by 5 bases, with 12 bases of the junction left unmatched.

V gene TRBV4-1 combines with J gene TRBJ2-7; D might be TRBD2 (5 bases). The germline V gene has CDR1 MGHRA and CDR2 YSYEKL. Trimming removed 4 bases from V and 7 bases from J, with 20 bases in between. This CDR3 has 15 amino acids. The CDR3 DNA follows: TGCGCCAGCAGCCCCGGTTCGAGGGAAAGATCAGAGCAGTACTTC. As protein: CASSPGSRERSEQYF.

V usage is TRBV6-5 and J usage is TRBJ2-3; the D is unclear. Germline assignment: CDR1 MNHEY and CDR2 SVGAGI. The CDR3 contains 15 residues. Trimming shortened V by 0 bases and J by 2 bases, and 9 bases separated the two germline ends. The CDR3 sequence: CASSYSKAVTDTQYF. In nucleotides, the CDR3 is TGTGCCAGCAGTTACTCTAAGGCGGTCACAGATACGCAGTATTTT.

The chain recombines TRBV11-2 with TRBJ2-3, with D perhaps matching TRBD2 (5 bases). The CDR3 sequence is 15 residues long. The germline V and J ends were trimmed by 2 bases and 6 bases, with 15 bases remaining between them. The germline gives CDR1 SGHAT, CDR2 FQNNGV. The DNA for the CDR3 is TGTGCCAGCAGCTTATTAGGGATCCCGGGGGATACGCAGTATTTT. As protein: CASSLLGIPGDTQYF.

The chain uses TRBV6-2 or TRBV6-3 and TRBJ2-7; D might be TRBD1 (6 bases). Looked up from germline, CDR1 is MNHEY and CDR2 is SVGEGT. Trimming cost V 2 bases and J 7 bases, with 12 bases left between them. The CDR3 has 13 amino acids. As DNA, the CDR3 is TGTGCCAGCAGTTACGGCAGGGGTTATGAGCAGTACGTC. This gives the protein CASSYGRGYEQYV.

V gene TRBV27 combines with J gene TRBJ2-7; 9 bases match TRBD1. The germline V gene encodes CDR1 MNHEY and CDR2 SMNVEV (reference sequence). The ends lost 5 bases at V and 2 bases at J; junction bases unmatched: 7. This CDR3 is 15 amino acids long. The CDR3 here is CASSTSGTGTYEQYF. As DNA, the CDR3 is TGTGCCAGCAGTACCTCCGGGACAGGGACCTACGAGCAGTACTTC.

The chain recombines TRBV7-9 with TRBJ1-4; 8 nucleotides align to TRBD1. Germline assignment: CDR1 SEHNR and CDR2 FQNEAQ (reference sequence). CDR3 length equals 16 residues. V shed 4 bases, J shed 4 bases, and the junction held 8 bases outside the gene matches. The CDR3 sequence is CASSSGGRPGNEKLFF. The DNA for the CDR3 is TGTGCCAGCAGCTCAGGGGGCCGCCCTGGTAATGAAAAACTGTTTTTT.

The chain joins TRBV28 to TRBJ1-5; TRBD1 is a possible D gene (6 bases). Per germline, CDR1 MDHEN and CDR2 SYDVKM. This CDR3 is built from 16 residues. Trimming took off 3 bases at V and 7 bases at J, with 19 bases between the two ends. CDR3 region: CASSLPGTMVPQPQHF. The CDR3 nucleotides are TGTGCCAGCAGTTTGCCCGGGACAATGGTACCACAGCCCCAGCATTTT. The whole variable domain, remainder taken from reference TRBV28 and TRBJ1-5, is DVKVTQSSRYLVKRTGEKVFLECVQDMDHENMFWYRQDPGLGLRLIYFSYDVKMKEKGDIPEGYSVSREKKERFSLILESASTNQTSMYLCASSLPGTMVPQPQHFGDGTRLSIL.

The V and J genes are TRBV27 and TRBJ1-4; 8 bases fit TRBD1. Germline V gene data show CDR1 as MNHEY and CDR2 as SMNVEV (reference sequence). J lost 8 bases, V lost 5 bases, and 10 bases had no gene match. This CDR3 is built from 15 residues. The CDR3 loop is CASSERQGTYEKLFF. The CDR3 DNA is TGTGCCAGCAGTGAGCGACAGGGGACTTACGAAAAACTGTTTTTT. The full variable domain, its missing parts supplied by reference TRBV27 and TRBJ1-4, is EAQVTQNPRYLITVTGKKLTVTCSQNMNHEYMSWYRQDPGLGLRQIYYSMNVEVTDKGDVPEGYKVSRKEKRNFPLILESPSPNQTSLYFCASSERQGTYEKLFFGSGTQLSVL.

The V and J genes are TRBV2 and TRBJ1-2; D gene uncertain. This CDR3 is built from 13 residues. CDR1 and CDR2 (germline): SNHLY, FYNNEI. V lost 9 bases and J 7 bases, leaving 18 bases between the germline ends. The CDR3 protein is CARNRQDPIGYTF. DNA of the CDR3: TGTGCCAGGAATCGGCAGGATCCGATTGGCTACACCTTC.

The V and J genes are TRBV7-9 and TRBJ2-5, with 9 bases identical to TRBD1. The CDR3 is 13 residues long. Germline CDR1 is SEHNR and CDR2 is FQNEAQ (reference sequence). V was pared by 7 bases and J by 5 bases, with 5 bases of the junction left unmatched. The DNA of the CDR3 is TGTGCCAGCATTCACAGGGGGCACGAGACCCAGTACTTC. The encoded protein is CASIHRGHETQYF.

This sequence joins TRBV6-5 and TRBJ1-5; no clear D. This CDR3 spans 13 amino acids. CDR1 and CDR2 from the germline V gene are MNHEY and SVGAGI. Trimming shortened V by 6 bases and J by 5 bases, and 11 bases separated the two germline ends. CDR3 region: CASSPDTYQPQHF. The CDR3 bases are TGTGCCAGCAGCCCCGACACATATCAGCCCCAGCATTTT.

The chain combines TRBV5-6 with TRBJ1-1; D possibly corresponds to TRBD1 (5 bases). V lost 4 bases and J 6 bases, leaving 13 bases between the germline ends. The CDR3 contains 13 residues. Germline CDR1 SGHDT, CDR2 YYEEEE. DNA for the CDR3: TGTGCCAGCAGCCTCAGTGTGGGGCCTGAAGCTTTCTTT. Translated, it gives CASSLSVGPEAFF.

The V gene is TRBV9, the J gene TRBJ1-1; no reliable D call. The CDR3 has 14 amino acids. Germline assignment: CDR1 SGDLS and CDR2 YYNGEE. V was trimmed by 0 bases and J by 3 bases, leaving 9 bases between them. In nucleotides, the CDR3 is TGTGCCAGCAGCGTAGTTCGGGGAGACACTGAAGCTTTCTTT. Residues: CASSVVRGDTEAFF.